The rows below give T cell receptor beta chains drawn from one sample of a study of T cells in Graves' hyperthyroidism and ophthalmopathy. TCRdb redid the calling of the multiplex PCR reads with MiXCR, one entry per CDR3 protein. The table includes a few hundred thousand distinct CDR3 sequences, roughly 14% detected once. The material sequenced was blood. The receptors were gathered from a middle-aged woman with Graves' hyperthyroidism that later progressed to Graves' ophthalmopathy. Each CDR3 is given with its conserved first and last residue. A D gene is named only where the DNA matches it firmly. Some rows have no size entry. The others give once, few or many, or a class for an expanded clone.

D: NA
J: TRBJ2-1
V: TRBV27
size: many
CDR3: CASSFHLPTPHEQFF
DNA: TGTGCCAGCAGTTTTCACCTACCAACCCCCCATGAGCAGTTCTTC

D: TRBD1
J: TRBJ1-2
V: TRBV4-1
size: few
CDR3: CASSQSPGTGLYGYTF
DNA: TGCGCCAGCAGCCAAAGCCCCGGGACAGGACTCTATGGCTACACCTTC

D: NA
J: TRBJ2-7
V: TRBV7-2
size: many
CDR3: CASSFKTGRLLHEQYF
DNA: TGTGCCAGCAGCTTCAAGACAGGGAGGCTTCTCCACGAGCAGTACTTC

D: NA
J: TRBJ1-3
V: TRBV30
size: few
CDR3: CAWNPEGSSGNTIYF
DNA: TGTGCCTGGAATCCGGAGGGGTCCTCCGGAAACACCATATATTTT

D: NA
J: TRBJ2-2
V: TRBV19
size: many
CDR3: CASSILRGINTGELFF
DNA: TGTGCCAGTAGTATCTTAAGGGGGATAAACACCGGGGAGCTGTTTTTT

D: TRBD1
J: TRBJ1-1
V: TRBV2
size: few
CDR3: CASSKGAENTEAFF
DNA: TGTGCCAGCAGTAAGGGGGCAGAAAACACTGAAGCTTTCTTT

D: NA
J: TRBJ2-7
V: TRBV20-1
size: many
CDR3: CSASGGKDISHEQYF
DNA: TGCAGTGCTTCTGGGGGGAAGGATATCTCCCACGAGCAGTACTTC

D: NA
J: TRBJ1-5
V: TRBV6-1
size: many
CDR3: CATGGLYSNQPQHF
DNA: TGTGCCACCGGGGGCCTCTATAGCAATCAGCCCCAGCATTTT

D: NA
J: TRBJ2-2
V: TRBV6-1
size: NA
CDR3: CASTSTGTGGELFF
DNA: TGTGCCAGCACCTCCACAGGGACGGGCGGGGAGCTGTTTTTT

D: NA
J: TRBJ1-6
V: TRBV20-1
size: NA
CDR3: CSAQGVEESPLHF
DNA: TGCAGTGCCCAGGGCGTGGAGGAGTCACCCCTCCACTTT

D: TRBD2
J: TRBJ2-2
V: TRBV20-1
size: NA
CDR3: CSAGAGVFTGELFF
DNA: TGCAGTGCTGGGGCGGGAGTGTTCACCGGGGAGCTGTTTTTT

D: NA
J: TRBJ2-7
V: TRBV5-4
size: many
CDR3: CASSLGTSTYEQYF
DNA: TGTGCCAGCAGTCTGGGGACTTCTACCTACGAGCAGTACTTC

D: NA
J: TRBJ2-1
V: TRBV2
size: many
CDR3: CASRPSWASEQFF
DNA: TGTGCCAGCCGACCGTCTTGGGCGTCGGAGCAGTTCTTC

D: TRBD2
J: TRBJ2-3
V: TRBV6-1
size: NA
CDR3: CASSGPGLAGPDTQYF
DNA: TGTGCCAGCAGTGGCCCGGGACTAGCGGGACCAGATACGCAGTATTTT

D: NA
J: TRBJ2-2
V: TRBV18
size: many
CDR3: CASLENTGELFF
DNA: TGTGCCAGCTTAGAGAACACCGGGGAGCTGTTTTTT

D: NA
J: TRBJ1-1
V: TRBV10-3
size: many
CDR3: CAISESTMNTEAFF
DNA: TGTGCCATCAGTGAGAGCACTATGAACACTGAAGCTTTCTTT

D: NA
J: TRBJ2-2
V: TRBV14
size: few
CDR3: CASSQDWALANTGELFF
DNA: TGTGCCAGCAGCCAAGATTGGGCGCTCGCGAACACCGGGGAGCTGTTTTTT

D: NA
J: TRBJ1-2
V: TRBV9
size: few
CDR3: CASSKESGPLLYGYTF
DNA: TGTGCCAGCAGCAAGGAGTCCGGACCTCTACTCTATGGCTACACCTTC

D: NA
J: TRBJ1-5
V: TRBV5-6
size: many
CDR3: CASRKDGYNQPQHF
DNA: TGTGCCAGCAGAAAGGACGGCTACAATCAGCCCCAGCATTTT

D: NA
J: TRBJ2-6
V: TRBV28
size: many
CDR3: CASSSEISGANVLTF
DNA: TGTGCCAGCAGTTCGGAGATCTCTGGGGCCAACGTCCTGACTTTC

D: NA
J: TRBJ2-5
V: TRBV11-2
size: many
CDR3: CASSLRSARQETQYF
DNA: TGTGCCAGCAGCTTAAGATCGGCACGCCAAGAGACCCAGTACTTC

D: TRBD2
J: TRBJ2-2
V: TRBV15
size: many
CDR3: CATSRDWLADTNTGELFF
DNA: TGTGCCACCAGCAGAGATTGGCTAGCGGACACGAACACCGGGGAGCTGTTTTTT

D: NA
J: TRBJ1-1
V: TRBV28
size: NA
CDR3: CASSLTDSTEAFF
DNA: TGTGCCAGCAGCCTGACCGATTCTACTGAAGCTTTCTTT

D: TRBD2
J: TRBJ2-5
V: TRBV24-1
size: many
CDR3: CATSDFRQAGGPGETQYF
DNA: TGTGCCACCAGTGATTTTCGCCAAGCGGGAGGGCCCGGAGAGACCCAGTACTTC

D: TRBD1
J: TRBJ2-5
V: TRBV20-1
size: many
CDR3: CSARERIGGWETQYF
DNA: TGCAGTGCTAGGGAGAGGATAGGGGGCTGGGAGACCCAGTACTTC

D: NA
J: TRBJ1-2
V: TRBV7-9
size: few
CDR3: CASSSGSILGYTF
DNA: TGTGCCAGCAGCTCCGGGTCAATTCTGGGCTACACCTTC

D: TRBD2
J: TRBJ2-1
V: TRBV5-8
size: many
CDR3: CASSWYSGEPYNEQFF
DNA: TGTGCCAGCAGCTGGTATAGCGGGGAGCCCTACAATGAGCAGTTCTTC

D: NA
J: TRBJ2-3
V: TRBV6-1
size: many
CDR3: CASSERMGRVDTQYF
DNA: TGTGCCAGCAGTGAACGAATGGGTAGGGTAGATACGCAGTATTTT

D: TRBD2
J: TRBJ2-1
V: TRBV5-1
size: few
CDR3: CASSLVGGGYNEQFF
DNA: TGCGCCAGCAGCTTGGTTGGGGGGGGTTACAATGAGCAGTTCTTC

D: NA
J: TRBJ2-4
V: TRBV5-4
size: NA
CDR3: CASSLISGFAKNIQYF
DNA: TGTGCCAGCAGCTTGATCAGCGGGTTCGCCAAAAACATTCAGTACTTC

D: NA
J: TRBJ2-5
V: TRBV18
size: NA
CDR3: CASSLLASRETQYF
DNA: TGTGCCAGCTCACTCTTAGCGTCTCGGGAGACCCAGTACTTC

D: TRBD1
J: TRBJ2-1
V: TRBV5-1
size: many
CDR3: CASSSHPKDRGASYNEQFF
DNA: TGCGCCAGCAGCTCTCATCCGAAGGACAGGGGGGCCTCCTACAATGAGCAGTTCTTC

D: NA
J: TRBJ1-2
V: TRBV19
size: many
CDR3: CATPREDGYTF
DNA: TGTGCCACGCCACGGGAGGATGGCTACACCTTC

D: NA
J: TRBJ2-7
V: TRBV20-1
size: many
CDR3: CSASWQGRYEQYF
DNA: TGCAGTGCTAGCTGGCAGGGCCGTTACGAGCAGTACTTC

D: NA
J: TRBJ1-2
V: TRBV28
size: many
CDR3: CASSSGQFSGYTF
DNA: TGTGCCAGCAGTTCCGGACAGTTCTCGGGCTACACCTTC

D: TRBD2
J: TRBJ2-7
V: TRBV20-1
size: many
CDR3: CSLPGLAGVSYEQYF
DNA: TGCAGTCTACCGGGACTAGCGGGAGTCTCCTACGAGCAGTACTTC

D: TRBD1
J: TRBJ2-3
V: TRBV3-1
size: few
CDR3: CASSRAGTVSTDTQYF
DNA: TGTGCCAGCAGCCGCGCCGGGACAGTCAGCACAGATACGCAGTATTTT

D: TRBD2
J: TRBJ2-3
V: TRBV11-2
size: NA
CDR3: CASRRGLAGGTDTQYF
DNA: TGTGCCAGCAGAAGAGGACTAGCGGGAGGCACAGATACGCAGTATTTT

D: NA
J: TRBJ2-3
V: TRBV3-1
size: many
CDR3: CASSQIRGGTDTQYF
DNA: TGTGCCAGCAGCCAAATCCGAGGGGGCACAGATACGCAGTATTTT

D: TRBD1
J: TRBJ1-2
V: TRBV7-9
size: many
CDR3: CASSEGTGIDYGYTF
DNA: TGTGCCAGCAGCGAAGGGACAGGGATCGACTATGGCTACACCTTC

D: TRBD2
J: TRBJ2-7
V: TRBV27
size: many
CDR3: CASSLQVAGLGEQYF
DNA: TGTGCCAGCAGTCTACAAGTAGCGGGATTGGGGGAGCAGTACTTC

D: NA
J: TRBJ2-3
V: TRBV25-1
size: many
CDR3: CASSVTSTDTQYF
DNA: TGTGCCAGCAGTGTTACTAGCACAGATACGCAGTATTTT

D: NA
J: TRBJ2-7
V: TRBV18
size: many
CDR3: CASSPGVKVDEQYF
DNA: TGTGCCAGCTCACCAGGGGTTAAGGTCGACGAGCAGTACTTC

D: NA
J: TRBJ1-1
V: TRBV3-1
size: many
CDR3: CASSQDSGRGAFF
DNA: TGTGCCAGCAGCCAAGATAGTGGCAGGGGAGCTTTCTTT

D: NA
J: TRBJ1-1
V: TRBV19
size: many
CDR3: CASSIRGTPNTEAFF
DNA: TGTGCCAGTAGTATCCGAGGGACCCCGAACACTGAAGCTTTCTTT

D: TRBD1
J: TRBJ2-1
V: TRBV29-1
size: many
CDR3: CSVGDSIYNEQFF
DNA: TGCAGCGTTGGGGACAGTATTTACAATGAGCAGTTCTTC

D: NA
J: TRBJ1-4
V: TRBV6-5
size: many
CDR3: CASSYSGDAANEKLFF
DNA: TGTGCCAGCAGTTACTCAGGGGACGCAGCTAATGAAAAACTGTTTTTT

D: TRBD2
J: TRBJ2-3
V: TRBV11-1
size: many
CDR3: CASSNIGLAGVTDTQYF
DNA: TGTGCCAGCAGCAATATTGGGCTAGCGGGGGTCACAGATACGCAGTATTTT

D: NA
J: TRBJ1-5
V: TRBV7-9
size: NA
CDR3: CASSIQGVSNQPQHF
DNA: TGTGCCAGCAGCATACAAGGGGTTAGCAATCAGCCCCAGCATTTT

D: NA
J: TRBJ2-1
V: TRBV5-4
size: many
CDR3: CASSGSASSYNEQFF
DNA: TGTGCCAGCAGCGGCAGCGCGAGCTCCTACAATGAGCAGTTCTTC

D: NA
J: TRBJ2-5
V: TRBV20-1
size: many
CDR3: CSAGKRLAYQETQYF
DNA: TGCAGTGCTGGCAAGAGGTTGGCTTATCAAGAGACCCAGTACTTC